This TCR beta chain emerged from a study of cytomegalovirus exposure and HLA in healthy donors. Turning to the study itself: Roughly 180 million T cells yielded 100 million to 130 million unique TCR beta sequences, as an earlier analysis found. Study-level points and caveats: Excluded: some indistinguishable V segments such as TRBV6-2 and TRBV6-3. As immune exposure information, only CMV serostatus was available.

In the PCR, 60 Vbeta and 13 Jbeta primers were used. The repertoire was sequenced with immunoSEQ multiplex PCR; TCRdb's copy has only in-frame clones and lacks some. The sample includes 130,000 or so clones. As concerns this clone: What it recognizes is unknown.

The CDR3 spans 13 residues. V gave up 5 bases and J gave up 5 bases; unmatched junction bases: 2. Germline loops: CDR1 PRHDT, CDR2 FYEKMQ (reference sequence). Healthy bone marrow donors made up the donor group. Sequencing input: PBMCs. V is TRBV13 and J is TRBJ2-2; 7 nucleotides agree with TRBD2. This TCR was recovered from a woman aged 40 to 50 in good health and CMV-seropositive. The CDR3 loop is CASSLGGTGELFF. CDR3 DNA sequence: TGTGCCAGCAGCCTCGGGGGGACCGGGGAGCTGTTTTTT.